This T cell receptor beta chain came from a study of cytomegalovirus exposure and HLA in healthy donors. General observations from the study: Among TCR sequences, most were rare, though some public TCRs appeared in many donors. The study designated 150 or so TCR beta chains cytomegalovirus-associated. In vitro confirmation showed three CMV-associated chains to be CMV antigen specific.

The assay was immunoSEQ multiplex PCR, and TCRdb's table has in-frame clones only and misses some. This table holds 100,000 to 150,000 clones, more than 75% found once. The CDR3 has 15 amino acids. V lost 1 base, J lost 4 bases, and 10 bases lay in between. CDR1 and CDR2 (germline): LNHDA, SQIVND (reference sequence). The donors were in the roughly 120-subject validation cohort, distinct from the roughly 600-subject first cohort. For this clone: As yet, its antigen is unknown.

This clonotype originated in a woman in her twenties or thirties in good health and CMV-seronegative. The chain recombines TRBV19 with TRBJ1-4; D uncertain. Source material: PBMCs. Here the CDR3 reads CASSIVGLGNEKLFF. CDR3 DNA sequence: TGTGCCAGTAGTATAGTCGGGTTAGGTAATGAAAAACTGTTTTTT.